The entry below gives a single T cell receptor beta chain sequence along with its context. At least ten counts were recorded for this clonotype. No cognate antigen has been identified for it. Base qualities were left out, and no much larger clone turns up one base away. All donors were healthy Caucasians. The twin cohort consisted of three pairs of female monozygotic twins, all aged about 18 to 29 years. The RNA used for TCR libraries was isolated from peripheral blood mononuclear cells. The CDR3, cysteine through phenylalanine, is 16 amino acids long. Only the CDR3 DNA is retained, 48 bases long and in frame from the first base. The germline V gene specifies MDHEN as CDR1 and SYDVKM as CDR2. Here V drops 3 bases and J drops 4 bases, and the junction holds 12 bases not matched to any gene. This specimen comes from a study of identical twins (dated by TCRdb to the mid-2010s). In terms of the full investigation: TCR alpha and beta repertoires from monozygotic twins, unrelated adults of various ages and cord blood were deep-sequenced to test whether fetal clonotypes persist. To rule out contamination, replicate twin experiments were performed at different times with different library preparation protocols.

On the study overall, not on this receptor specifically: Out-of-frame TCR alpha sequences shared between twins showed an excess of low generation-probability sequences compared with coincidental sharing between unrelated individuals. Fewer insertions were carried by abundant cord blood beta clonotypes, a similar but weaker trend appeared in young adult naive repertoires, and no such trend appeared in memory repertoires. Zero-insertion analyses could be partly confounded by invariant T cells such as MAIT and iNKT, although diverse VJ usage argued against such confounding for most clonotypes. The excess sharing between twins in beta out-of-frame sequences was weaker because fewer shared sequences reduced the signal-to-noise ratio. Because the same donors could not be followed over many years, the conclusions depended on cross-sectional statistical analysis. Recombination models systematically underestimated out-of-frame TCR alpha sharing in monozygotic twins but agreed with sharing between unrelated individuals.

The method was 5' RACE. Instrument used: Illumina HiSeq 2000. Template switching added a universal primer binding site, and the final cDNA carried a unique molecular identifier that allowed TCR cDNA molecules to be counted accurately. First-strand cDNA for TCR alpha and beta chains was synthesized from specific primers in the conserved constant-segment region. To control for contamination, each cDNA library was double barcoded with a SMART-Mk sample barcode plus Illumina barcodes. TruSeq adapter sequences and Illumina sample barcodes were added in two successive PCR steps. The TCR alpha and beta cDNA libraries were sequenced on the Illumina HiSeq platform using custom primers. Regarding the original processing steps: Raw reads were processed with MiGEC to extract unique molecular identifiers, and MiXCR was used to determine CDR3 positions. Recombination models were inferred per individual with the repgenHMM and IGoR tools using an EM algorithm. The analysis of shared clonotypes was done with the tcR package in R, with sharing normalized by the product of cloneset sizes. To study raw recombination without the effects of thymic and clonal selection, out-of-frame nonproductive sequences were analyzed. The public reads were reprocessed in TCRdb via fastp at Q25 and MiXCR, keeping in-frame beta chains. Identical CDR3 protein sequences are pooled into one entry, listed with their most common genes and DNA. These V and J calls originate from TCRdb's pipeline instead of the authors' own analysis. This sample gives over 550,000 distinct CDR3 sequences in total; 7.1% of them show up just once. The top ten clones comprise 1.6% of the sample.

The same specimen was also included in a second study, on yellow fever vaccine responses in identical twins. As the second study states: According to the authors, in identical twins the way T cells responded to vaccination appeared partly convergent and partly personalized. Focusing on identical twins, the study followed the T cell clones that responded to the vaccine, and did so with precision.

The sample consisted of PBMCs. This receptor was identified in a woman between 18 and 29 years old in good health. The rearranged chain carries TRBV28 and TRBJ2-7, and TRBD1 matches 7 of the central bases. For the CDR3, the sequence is CASSLFLRQGKYEQYF. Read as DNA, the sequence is TGTGCCAGCAGTTTGTTTCTGAGACAGGGCAAATACGAGCAGTACTTC. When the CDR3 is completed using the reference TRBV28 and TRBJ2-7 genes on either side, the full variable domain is DVKVTQSSRYLVKRTGEKVFLECVQDMDHENMFWYRQDPGLGLRLIYFSYDVKMKEKGDIPEGYSVSREKKERFSLILESASTNQTSMYLCASSLFLRQGKYEQYFGPGTRLTVT.